This passage covers 5 T cell receptor beta chains from one sample sequenced in a study of blood T cell repertoires in COVID-19. Profiled with immunoSEQ multiplex PCR; TCRdb holds only in-frame clones, not every one. This sample has 150,000 to 200,000 clones, with around 80% found just once. Sequenced sample: PBMCs or T cells enriched from blood (not recorded which). These receptor sequences come from a man aged 45-60 years who had recovered from COVID-19.

The J gene is TRBJ2-7, the V gene TRBV19; the D gene is possibly TRBD1 (6 bases). Trimming removed 6 bases from V and 2 bases from J, with 14 bases in between. This CDR3 has 14 amino acids. Germline V lookup: CDR1 LNHDA, CDR2 SQIVND (reference sequence). The CDR3 here is CASRPGHLTYEQYF. The CDR3 coding sequence is TGTGCCAGTAGGCCGGGACATCTTACCTACGAGCAGTACTTC.

This clone has just a few counts. The chain combines TRBV4-1 with TRBJ2-3; possibly TRBD2 for D (6 bases). The V gene lost 6 bases and the J gene lost 4 bases, with 17 bases spanning the gap. In germline, CDR1 is MGHRA, CDR2 YSYEKL. This CDR3 is built from 15 residues. The CDR3 DNA follows: TGCGCCAGCAGTCTTCTTTCCGGGGAGGCAGATACGCAGTATTTT. As protein: CASSLLSGEADTQYF.

J is TRBJ2-7 and V is TRBV19; 8 bases line up with TRBD1. The CDR3 spans 14 residues. Germline V CDR1 and CDR2: LNHDA, SQIVND (reference sequence). J was trimmed by 3 bases and V by 6 bases; bases with no gene match: 7. The CDR3 spells CASRRQGPYYEQYF. CDR3 nucleotide sequence: TGTGCCAGTAGGAGACAGGGGCCTTACTACGAGCAGTACTTC.

The chain carries TRBV7-8 and TRBJ2-5; the D is unclear. The CDR3 is 14 amino acids. The ends were cut back, 4 bases at V and 1 base at J, with 10 bases in the middle. Germline lookup yields CDR1 SGHVS and CDR2 FQNEAQ. CDR3 sequence (DNA): TGTGCCAGCAGCTCCGGCTGGGCCCAAGAGACCCAGTACTTC. Encoded protein: CASSSGWAQETQYF.

V and J are TRBV27 and TRBJ2-3, with a possible D match to TRBD2 (6 bases). Between the trimmed V and J ends, which lost 3 bases and 0 bases, there was a span of 22 bases. CDR3 size: 19 residues. Germline values: CDR1 MNHEY, CDR2 SMNVEV (reference sequence). The CDR3 spells CASSFRGLRDLSSTDTQYF. In nucleotides, the CDR3 is TGTGCCAGCAGTTTTCGGGGTTTGCGGGATCTCTCTAGCACAGATACGCAGTATTTT.